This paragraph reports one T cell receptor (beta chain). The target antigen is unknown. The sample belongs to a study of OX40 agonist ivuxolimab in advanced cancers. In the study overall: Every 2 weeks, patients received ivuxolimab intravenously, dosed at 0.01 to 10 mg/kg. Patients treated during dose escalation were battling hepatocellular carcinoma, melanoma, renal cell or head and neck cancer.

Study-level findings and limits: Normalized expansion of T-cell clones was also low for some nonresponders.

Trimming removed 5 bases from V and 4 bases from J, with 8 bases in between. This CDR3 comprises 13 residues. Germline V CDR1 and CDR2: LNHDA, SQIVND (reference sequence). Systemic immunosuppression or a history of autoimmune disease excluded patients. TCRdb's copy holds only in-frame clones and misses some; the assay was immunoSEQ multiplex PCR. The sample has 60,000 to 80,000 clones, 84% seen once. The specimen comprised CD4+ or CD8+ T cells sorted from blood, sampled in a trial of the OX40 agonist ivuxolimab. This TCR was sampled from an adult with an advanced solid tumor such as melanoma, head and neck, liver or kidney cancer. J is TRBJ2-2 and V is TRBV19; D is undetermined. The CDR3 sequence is CASSVGRTGELFF. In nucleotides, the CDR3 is TGTGCCAGTAGTGTTGGGCGCACCGGGGAGCTGTTTTTT.